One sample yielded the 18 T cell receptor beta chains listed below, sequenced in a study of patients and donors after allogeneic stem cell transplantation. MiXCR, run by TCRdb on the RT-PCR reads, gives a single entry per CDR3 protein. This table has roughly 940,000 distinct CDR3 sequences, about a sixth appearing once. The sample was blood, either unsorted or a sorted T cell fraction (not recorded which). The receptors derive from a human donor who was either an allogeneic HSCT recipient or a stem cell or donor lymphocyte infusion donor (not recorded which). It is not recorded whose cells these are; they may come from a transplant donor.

Here the CDR3 DNA reads TGCAGTGCTAGCAATACAGGGGGCCGTACTGAAGCTTTCTTT. This sequence encodes CSASNTGGRTEAFF. The chain links TRBV20-1 to TRBJ1-1; TRBD1 matches at 9 bases. The CDR3 extends over 14 amino acids. Trimming took 3 bases from V and 5 from J; bases not matched to a gene: 7. CDR1 DFQATT and CDR2 SNEGSKA come from the germline V gene (reference sequence).

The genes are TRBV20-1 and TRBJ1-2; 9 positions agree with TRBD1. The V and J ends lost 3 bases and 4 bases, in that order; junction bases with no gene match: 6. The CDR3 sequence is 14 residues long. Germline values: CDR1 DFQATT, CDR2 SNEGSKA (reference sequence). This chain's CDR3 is CSASTGGLSYGYTF. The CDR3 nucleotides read TGCAGTGCTAGTACAGGGGGCTTATCCTATGGCTACACCTTC.

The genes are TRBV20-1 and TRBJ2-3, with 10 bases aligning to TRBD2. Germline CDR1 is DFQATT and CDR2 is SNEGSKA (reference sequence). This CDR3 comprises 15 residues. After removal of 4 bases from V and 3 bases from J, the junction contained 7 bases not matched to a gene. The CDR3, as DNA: TGCAGTGCTAATCTAGCGGGGGACGTTACAGATACGCAGTATTTT. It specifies CSANLAGDVTDTQYF.

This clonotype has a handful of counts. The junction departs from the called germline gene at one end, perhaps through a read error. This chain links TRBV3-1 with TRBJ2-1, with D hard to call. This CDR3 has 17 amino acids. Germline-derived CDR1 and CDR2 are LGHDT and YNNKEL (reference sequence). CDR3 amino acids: CASSQDPEPVRNNEQFF. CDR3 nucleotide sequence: TGTGCCAGCAGTCAAGATCCTGAGCCGGTGCGGAACAATGAGCAGTTCTTC.

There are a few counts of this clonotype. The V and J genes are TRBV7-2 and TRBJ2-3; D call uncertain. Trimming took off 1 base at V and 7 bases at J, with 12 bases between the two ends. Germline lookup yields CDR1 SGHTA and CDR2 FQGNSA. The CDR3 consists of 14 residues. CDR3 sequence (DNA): TGTGCCAGCAGCTTAGGATCCGATAGAAATACGCAGTATTTT. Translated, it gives CASSLGSDRNTQYF.

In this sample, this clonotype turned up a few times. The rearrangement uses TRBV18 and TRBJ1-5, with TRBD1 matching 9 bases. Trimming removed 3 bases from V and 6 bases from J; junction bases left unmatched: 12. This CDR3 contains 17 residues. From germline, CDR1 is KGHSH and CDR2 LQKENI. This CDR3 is CASSPALQQGAGQPQHF. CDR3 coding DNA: TGTGCCAGCTCACCGGCTTTGCAACAGGGGGCTGGTCAGCCCCAGCATTTT.

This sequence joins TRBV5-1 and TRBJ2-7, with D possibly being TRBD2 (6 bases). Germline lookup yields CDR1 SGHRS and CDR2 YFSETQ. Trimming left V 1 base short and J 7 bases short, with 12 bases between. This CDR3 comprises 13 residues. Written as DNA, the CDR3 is TGCGCCAGCAGCTTGAGTAGTGCGGGGGAGCAGTACTTC. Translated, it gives CASSLSSAGEQYF.

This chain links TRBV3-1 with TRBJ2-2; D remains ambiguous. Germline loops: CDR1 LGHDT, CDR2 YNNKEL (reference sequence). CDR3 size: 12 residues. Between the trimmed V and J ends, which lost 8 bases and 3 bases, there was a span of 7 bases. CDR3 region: CASVPDTGELFF. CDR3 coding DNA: TGTGCCAGCGTACCCGACACCGGGGAGCTGTTTTTT.

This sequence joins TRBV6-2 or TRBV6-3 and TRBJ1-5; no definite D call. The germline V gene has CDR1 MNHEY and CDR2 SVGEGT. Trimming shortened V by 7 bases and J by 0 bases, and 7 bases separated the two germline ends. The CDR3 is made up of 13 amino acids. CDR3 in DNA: TGTGCCAGCACTCGTAGTAGCAATCAGCCCCAGCATTTT. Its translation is CASTRSSNQPQHF.

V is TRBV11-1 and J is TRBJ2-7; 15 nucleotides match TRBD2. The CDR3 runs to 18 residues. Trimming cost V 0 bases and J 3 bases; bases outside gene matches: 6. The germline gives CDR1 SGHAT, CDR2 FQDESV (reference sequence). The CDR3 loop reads CASSLAGLAGGMGYEQYF. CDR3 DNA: TGTGCCAGCAGCTTAGCGGGACTAGCGGGAGGCATGGGCTACGAGCAGTACTTC.

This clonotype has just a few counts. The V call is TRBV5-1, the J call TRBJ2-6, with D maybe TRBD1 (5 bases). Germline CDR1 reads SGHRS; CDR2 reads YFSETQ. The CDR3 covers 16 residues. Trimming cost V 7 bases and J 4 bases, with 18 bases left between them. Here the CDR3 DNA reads TGCGCCAGCCAGGGCAGGCTGGTTAACGGGGCCAACGTCCTGACTTTC. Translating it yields CASQGRLVNGANVLTF.

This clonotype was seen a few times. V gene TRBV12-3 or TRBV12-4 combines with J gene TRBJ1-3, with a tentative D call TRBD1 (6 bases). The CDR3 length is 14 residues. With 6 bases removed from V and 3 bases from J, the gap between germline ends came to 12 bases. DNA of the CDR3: TGTGCCAGCAGGCCCACAGGGAGTGGAAACACCATATATTTT. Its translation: CASRPTGSGNTIYF.

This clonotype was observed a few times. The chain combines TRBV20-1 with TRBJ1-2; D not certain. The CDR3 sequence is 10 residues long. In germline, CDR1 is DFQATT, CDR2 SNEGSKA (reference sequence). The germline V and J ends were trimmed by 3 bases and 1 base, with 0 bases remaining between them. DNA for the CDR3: TGCAGTGCTAGTAACTATGGCTACACCTTC. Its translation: CSASNYGYTF.

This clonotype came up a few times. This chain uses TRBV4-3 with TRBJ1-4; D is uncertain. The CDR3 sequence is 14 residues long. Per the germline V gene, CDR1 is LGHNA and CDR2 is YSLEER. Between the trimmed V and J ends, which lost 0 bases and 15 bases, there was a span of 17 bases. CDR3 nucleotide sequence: TGCGCCAGCAGCCAAGACCGGGCCTCGATTGGGGTGTTTTTT. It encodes CASSQDRASIGVFF.

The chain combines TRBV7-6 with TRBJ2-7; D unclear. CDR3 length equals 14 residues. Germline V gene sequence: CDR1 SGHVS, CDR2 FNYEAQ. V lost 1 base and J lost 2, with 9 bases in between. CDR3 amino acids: CASSLDGPPYEQYF. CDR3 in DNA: TGTGCCAGCAGCTTAGACGGACCCCCCTACGAGCAGTACTTC.

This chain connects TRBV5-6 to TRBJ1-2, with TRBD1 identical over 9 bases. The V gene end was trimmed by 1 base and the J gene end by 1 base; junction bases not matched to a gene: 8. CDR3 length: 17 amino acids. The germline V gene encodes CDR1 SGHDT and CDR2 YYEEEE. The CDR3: CASSLPGQGLINYGYTF. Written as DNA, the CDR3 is TGTGCCAGCAGCTTGCCGGGACAGGGACTTATTAACTATGGCTACACCTTC.

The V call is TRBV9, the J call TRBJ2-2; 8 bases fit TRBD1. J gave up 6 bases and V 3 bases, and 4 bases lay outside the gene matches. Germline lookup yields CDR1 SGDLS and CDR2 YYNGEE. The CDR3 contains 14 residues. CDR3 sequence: CASSAGGAPGELFF. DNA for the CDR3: TGTGCCAGCAGCGCAGGGGGCGCCCCCGGGGAGCTGTTTTTT.

CDR3 in amino acids: CASSPGLRASGESTDTQYF. The CDR3 DNA is TGCGCCAGCAGCCCCGGGCTGAGAGCTAGCGGGGAGAGCACAGATACGCAGTATTTT. This chain uses TRBV5-1 with TRBJ2-3; 9 bases are shared with TRBD2. The V gene's germline CDR1 is SGHRS and CDR2 YFSETQ. The J segment lost 0 bases and the V segment lost 4 bases, leaving 15 bases of the junction unmatched. The CDR3 length is 19 residues.